Listed below are T cell receptor beta chains from one sample, sequenced in a study of blood T cell repertoires in COVID-19. Profiling relied on immunoSEQ multiplex PCR, and the TCRdb table lists in-frame clones only, not all of them. Here the sample spans over 400,000 clones, about 89% being singletons. Source material: peripheral blood. The source is a woman between 45 and 60 years old with COVID-19, enrolled during active disease. Both conserved end residues are part of each CDR3. A D gene is named only where the DNA matches it firmly. Not every row has a clone size; where given, it reads once, few, many or a size class.

j_call v_call clone_size d_call cdr3_aa cdr3_nt
TRBJ2-7 TRBV20-1 NA TRBD1 CSASDRGLTYEQYF TGCAGTGCTAGTGACAGGGGCCTGACCTACGAGCAGTACTTC
TRBJ2-7 TRBV5-1 NA TRBD1 CASRSDRNNEQYF TGCGCCAGCAGATCGGACAGGAACAACGAGCAGTACTTC
TRBJ1-1 TRBV3-1/TRBV3-2 NA NA CASSQGGHGGVTEAFF TGTGCCAGCAGCCAAGGGGGCCACGGTGGTGTCACTGAAGCTTTCTTT
TRBJ2-3 TRBV5-1 NA NA CASSLVEPRTDTQYF TGCGCCAGCAGCTTGGTAGAGCCACGCACAGATACGCAGTATTTT
TRBJ2-7 TRBV11-2 NA NA CASSLADRREQYF TGTGCCAGCAGCTTAGCCGACCGGCGGGAGCAGTACTTC
TRBJ2-5 TRBV9 NA NA CASGGRQVQETQYF TGTGCCAGCGGTGGCCGGCAGGTCCAAGAGACCCAGTACTTC
TRBJ2-1 TRBV7-8 once NA CASSPGGQGALNEQFF TGTGCCAGCAGCCCGGGGGGTCAGGGGGCGTTGAATGAGCAGTTCTTC
TRBJ1-2 TRBV9 few NA CASSALGWANYGYTF TGTGCCAGCAGCGCCCTTGGATGGGCCAACTATGGCTACACCTTC
TRBJ2-3 TRBV30 NA NA CAWSVGGDTQYF TGTGCCTGGAGTGTAGGAGGAGATACGCAGTATTTT
TRBJ2-1 TRBV28 NA TRBD1 CASSSSDRGGTYNEQFF TGTGCCAGCAGCTCATCGGACAGGGGGGGAACCTACAATGAGCAGTTCTTC
TRBJ1-1 TRBV9 NA NA CASSAIRDGGEAFF TGTGCCAGCAGCGCCATACGGGACGGGGGTGAAGCTTTCTTT
TRBJ1-5 TRBV30 NA NA CAWTRQANQPQHF TGTGCCTGGACGCGACAGGCCAATCAGCCCCAGCATTTT
TRBJ1-4 TRBV28 NA NA CASSPIPEKLFF TGTGCCAGCAGTCCCATTCCTGAAAAACTGTTTTTT
TRBJ2-7 TRBV6-5 NA NA CASSLRQVGYEQYF TGTGCCAGCAGTCTAAGACAGGTTGGCTACGAGCAGTACTTC
TRBJ1-5 TRBV11-2 few TRBD1 CASSLDPGTGGQPQHF TGTGCCAGCAGCTTAGATCCCGGGACAGGGGGTCAGCCCCAGCATTTT
TRBJ1-3 TRBV30 NA NA CAWRRTANSGNTIYF TGTGCCTGGAGACGGACAGCGAACTCTGGAAACACCATATATTTT
TRBJ1-2 TRBV3-1/TRBV3-2 NA TRBD1 CASSQGDATGISYTF TGTGCCAGCAGCCAAGGAGATGCGACAGGGATAAGCTACACCTTC
TRBJ2-2 TRBV12-3/TRBV12-4 once TRBD2 CASGTLGTGELFF TGTGCAAGCGGGACTCTAGGGACCGGGGAGCTGTTTTTT
TRBJ1-5 TRBV6-5 NA NA CASTPGPNQPQHF TGTGCCAGCACTCCAGGGCCCAATCAGCCCCAGCATTTT
TRBJ1-3 TRBV4-1 NA NA CASSQAPLEPGNTIYF TGCGCCAGCAGCCAAGCCCCTCTGGAGCCGGGAAACACCATATATTTT
TRBJ1-5 TRBV19 NA NA CATGMGQPQHF TGTGCCACGGGGATGGGTCAGCCCCAGCATTTT
TRBJ2-3 TRBV4-2 NA TRBD2 CASSLGTSGGFTDTQYF TGTGCCAGCAGCCTCGGGACTAGCGGGGGTTTCACAGATACGCAGTATTTT
TRBJ1-3 TRBV7-8 NA TRBD1 CASSPGDRSGNTIYF TGTGCCAGCAGCCCAGGGGACAGATCTGGAAACACCATATATTTT
TRBJ2-3 TRBV5-6 NA NA CASSSRGTPTDTQYF TGTGCCAGCAGCTCACGGGGGACTCCCACAGATACGCAGTATTTT
TRBJ2-5 TRBV25-1 NA NA CASSEFGTYYRGETQYF TGTGCCAGCAGTGAATTCGGGACATACTATCGGGGAGAGACCCAGTACTTC
TRBJ1-3 TRBV10-1 NA NA CAVWGGAYGGNTIYF TGCGCCGTATGGGGGGGGGCTTATGGCGGAAACACCATATATTTT
TRBJ1-6 TRBV7-8 NA NA CASSLDRRDSPLHF TGTGCCAGCAGCTTAGACCGGAGAGATTCACCCCTCCACTTT
TRBJ2-7 TRBV10-3 NA NA CAISGLAHEQYF TGTGCCATCAGTGGTCTAGCTCACGAGCAGTACTTC
TRBJ2-7 TRBV11-2 NA TRBD1 CASSPGQGGEQYF TGTGCCAGCAGCCCGGGACAGGGAGGCGAGCAGTACTTC
TRBJ2-1 TRBV12-5 NA TRBD1 CASQPGQGALRYNEQFF TGTGCTAGTCAGCCGGGACAGGGGGCCCTTAGATACAATGAGCAGTTCTTC
TRBJ1-3 TRBV6-5 NA NA CASTIRGGNTIYF TGTGCCAGCACCATCCGGGGTGGAAACACCATATATTTT
TRBJ2-3 TRBV5-1 NA TRBD2 CASSPGGGTDTQYF TGCGCCAGCAGCCCGGGGGGGGGCACAGATACGCAGTATTTT
TRBJ1-1 TRBV5-5 once NA CASSRGVGEAFF TGTGCCAGCAGCCGGGGGGTAGGTGAAGCTTTCTTT
TRBJ2-7 TRBV28 NA NA CASSLNAVYEQYF TGTGCCAGCAGTTTAAATGCGGTTTACGAGCAGTACTTC
TRBJ2-7 TRBV6-1 NA NA CASSDTRGSYEQYF TGTGCCAGCAGTGACACCAGGGGTTCCTACGAGCAGTACTTC
TRBJ2-6 TRBV13 NA NA CASSFQGSSGANVLTF TGTGCCAGCAGCTTCCAGGGGAGTTCTGGGGCCAACGTCCTGACTTTC
TRBJ1-4 TRBV5-1 once NA CASSFGQGSGGEKLFF TGCGCCAGCAGCTTCGGTCAGGGCAGTGGTGGGGAAAAACTGTTTTTT
TRBJ1-2 TRBV21-1 few NA CASSKGGQPDGYTF TGTGCCAGCAGCAAAGGCGGACAGCCCGATGGCTACACCTTC